This entry lists 25 T cell receptor beta chains sequenced from one sample in a study of shared clonotypes between healthy human individuals. Sequencing used immunoSEQ multiplex PCR; TCRdb keeps in-frame clones, though not all of them. This table holds 2 million to 3 million clones, 93% found once. The source material was naive CD4+ T cells from PBMCs. Described subset: CD45RA+ positively selected. The receptors derive from a man aged 18 to 29 in good health. Some clones in this sample may be carry-over from other donors' samples.

V usage is TRBV7-8 and J usage is TRBJ2-7; 7 bases are shared with TRBD2. Germline-derived CDR1 and CDR2 are SGHVS and FQNEAQ. This CDR3 is built from 15 residues. V shed 2 bases and J 0 bases; nucleotides not matched to a gene: 4. The CDR3 is CASSLSGVFSYEQYF. The CDR3 DNA is TGTGCCAGCAGCTTAAGCGGGGTCTTCTCCTACGAGCAGTACTTC.

This chain connects TRBV28 to TRBJ1-1; a weak D match, TRBD1 (5 bases). The CDR3 sequence is 15 residues long. V lost 3 bases, J lost 2 bases, and 13 bases lay in between. Per the germline V gene, CDR1 is MDHEN and CDR2 is SYDVKM. CDR3 nucleotides: TGTGCCAGCAGTTTTTCGGACACGGTAAACACTGAAGCTTTCTTT. This translates into CASSFSDTVNTEAFF.

This clone was observed a few times. The chain recombines TRBV18 with TRBJ1-1, with a weak D call TRBD1 (6 bases). CDR1 KGHSH and CDR2 LQKENI come from the germline V gene. The V gene lost 3 bases and the J gene lost 5 bases, with 16 bases spanning the gap. The CDR3 totals 15 residues. The CDR3, as DNA: TGTGCCAGCTCACCGCGACAGGACCCGGGGACTGAAGCTTTCTTT. Translating gives CASSPRQDPGTEAFF.

As for this clone: Other nucleotide sequences from this sample produce the same CDR3. This chain uses TRBV6-5 with TRBJ1-5; D remains unclear. The CDR3 is made up of 13 amino acids. V gave up 5 bases and J gave up 0 bases, with 5 bases separating them. Germline loops: CDR1 MNHEY, CDR2 SVGAGI. The CDR3 DNA reads TGTGCCAGCAGTCGGAATAGCAATCAGCCCCAGCATTTT. Translation: CASSRNSNQPQHF.

The gene calls are TRBV7-2 and TRBJ2-1, with TRBD2 matching over 11 bases. The CDR3 covers 15 residues. Unmatched junction bases numbered 5, after V lost 4 bases and J lost 6 bases. Germline V gene lookup returns CDR1 SGHTA and CDR2 FQGNSA. This CDR3 is CASSSVLAGVNEQFF. CDR3 coding DNA: TGTGCCAGCAGCTCCGTACTAGCGGGAGTCAATGAGCAGTTCTTC.

The V gene is TRBV28, the J gene TRBJ2-7, with D maybe TRBD2 (5 bases). The CDR3 consists of 14 residues. Per germline, CDR1 MDHEN and CDR2 SYDVKM. Trimming stripped 10 bases from V and 4 bases from J, with 20 bases between. The CDR3 is CATILSGLTYEQYF. CDR3 coding DNA: TGTGCCACAATCCTCAGCGGACTCACTTACGAGCAGTACTTC.

The V call is TRBV9, the J call TRBJ2-7, with 10 bases matching TRBD2. The germline CDR1 and CDR2 sequences are SGDLS and YYNGEE. The CDR3 totals 20 residues. With V trimmed by 0 bases and J by 5 bases, 20 bases remained unmatched. The CDR3 region has the DNA TGTGCCAGCAGCGTAGACAGGGGCAGGGGAGAAGCGGGAGGGCCCCACGAGCAGTACTTC. It encodes CASSVDRGRGEAGGPHEQYF.

The V and J genes are TRBV19 and TRBJ2-3; D uncertain. Per the germline V gene, CDR1 is LNHDA and CDR2 is SQIVND (reference sequence). Trimming cost V 7 bases and J 2 bases, with 10 bases left between them. The CDR3 contains 13 residues. The CDR3 loop reads CASNYRVTDTQYF. CDR3 nucleotide sequence: TGTGCCAGTAATTATCGAGTCACAGATACGCAGTATTTT. The full variable domain, its missing parts supplied by reference TRBV19 and TRBJ2-3, is DGGITQSPKYLFRKEGQNVTLSCEQNLNHDAMYWYRQDPGQGLRLIYYSQIVNDFQKGDIAEGYSVSREKKESFPLTVTSAQKNPTAFYLCASNYRVTDTQYFGPGTRLTVL.

The chain uses TRBV7-2 and TRBJ2-3; D is possibly TRBD2 (6 bases). CDR1 SGHTA and CDR2 FQGNSA come from the germline V gene. Trimming removed 3 bases at V and 3 bases at J, with 13 bases between. The CDR3 is 15 residues long. The CDR3 reads CASSFGASVTDTQYF. CDR3 nucleotides: TGTGCCAGCAGCTTCGGGGCTAGCGTTACAGATACGCAGTATTTT.

J is TRBJ1-1 and V is TRBV6-5; D not resolved. Germline assignment: CDR1 MNHEY and CDR2 SVGAGI. This CDR3 contains 14 residues. Trimming took 0 bases from V and 12 from J, leaving 17 bases between them. The CDR3, as DNA: TGTGCCAGCAGTTACTCGGCAGGAGACCTGAAGACTTTCTTT. It encodes CASSYSAGDLKTFF.

V usage is TRBV30 and J usage is TRBJ2-7; 8 bases map to TRBD2. The CDR3 is 13 amino acids. The trim removed 8 bases at V and 7 bases at J, leaving 13 bases unmatched. Germline V lookup: CDR1 GTSNPN, CDR2 SVGIG (reference sequence). The chain's CDR3 is CARRERGFREQYF. CDR3 DNA sequence: TGTGCCCGAAGGGAGCGGGGGTTTCGGGAGCAGTACTTC.

This chain connects TRBV18 to TRBJ1-1; D remains unclear. The CDR3 has 16 residues. CDR1 is KGHSH, CDR2 LQKENI, per germline. Trimming cost V 0 bases and J 1 base, with 12 bases left between them. The chain's CDR3 is CASSPPYRAANTEAFF. In DNA, the CDR3 is TGTGCCAGCTCACCACCCTATAGGGCCGCGAACACTGAAGCTTTCTTT.

As for this clone: At one of its ends the junction is not consistent with the germline gene, which may arise from a read error. V usage is TRBV2 and J usage is TRBJ1-1, with D unclear. Germline CDR1 reads SNHLY; CDR2 reads FYNNEI. This CDR3 contains 14 residues. CDR3: CASSARPGNAEAFF. Written as DNA, the CDR3 is TGTGCCAGCAGTGCCAGACCGGGGAACGCTGAAGCTTTCTTT. Together with reference TRBV2 and TRBJ1-1, the CDR3 gives the full variable domain: EPEVTQTPSHQVTQMGQEVILRCVPISNHLYFYWYRQILGQKVEFLVSFYNNEISEKSEIFDDQFSVERPDGSNFTLKIRSTKLEDSAMYFCASSARPGNAEAFFGQGTRLTVV.

This chain joins TRBV29-1 and TRBJ1-2; D unresolved. The CDR3 is 12 amino acids. V was cut by 7 bases and J by 0 bases, with 9 bases left in between. Germline V CDR1 and CDR2: SQVTM, ANQGSEA. DNA for the CDR3: TGCAGCGGACGAGACTCTAACTATGGCTACACCTTC. Amino acids: CSGRDSNYGYTF.

V is TRBV18 and J is TRBJ2-5; 8 nucleotides line up with TRBD2. Looked up from germline, CDR1 is KGHSH and CDR2 is LQKENI. V was clipped by 3 bases and J by 4 bases; unmatched bases: 4. This CDR3 has 14 residues. The CDR3 is CASSPWTSRETQYF. The CDR3 DNA follows: TGTGCCAGCTCACCGTGGACTAGCCGAGAGACCCAGTACTTC.

The V gene is TRBV9, the J gene TRBJ2-5, with D possibly matching TRBD2 (5 bases). Germline V gene data show CDR1 as SGDLS and CDR2 as YYNGEE. The CDR3 runs to 17 residues. V lost 0 bases to trimming and J lost 4 bases, with 19 bases between them. CDR3 nucleotide sequence: TGTGCCAGCAGCGTAGCCCCTGGTAGCGAAATTAGAGAGACCCAGTACTTC. Protein product: CASSVAPGSEIRETQYF.

The J gene is TRBJ2-7, the V gene TRBV6-6; D is possibly TRBD2 (6 bases). The V end lost 2 bases, the J end lost 4 bases, and 15 bases lay between the germline ends. In germline, CDR1 is MNHNY, CDR2 SVGAGI (reference sequence). The CDR3 has 15 residues. This chain's CDR3 is CASSYPAGRVYEQYF. The CDR3, as DNA: TGTGCCAGCAGTTACCCCGCGGGGCGCGTATACGAGCAGTACTTC.

The J gene is TRBJ2-2, the V gene TRBV5-4; D perhaps matches TRBD2 (6 bases). This CDR3 comprises 13 residues. Germline lookup yields CDR1 SGHNT and CDR2 YYREEE (reference sequence). V was pared by 7 bases and J by 4 bases, with 11 bases between. The CDR3 protein is CASSGLGTGELFF. CDR3 DNA: TGTGCCAGCTCGGGACTCGGCACCGGGGAGCTGTTTTTT.

This clone has just a few counts. This CDR3 is also generated by other DNA sequences in the sample. The rearrangement joins TRBV5-1 to TRBJ2-5, with D uncertain. V lost 1 base and J 5 bases, leaving 3 bases between the germline ends. Germline V gene lookup returns CDR1 SGHRS and CDR2 YFSETQ. The CDR3 spans 11 residues. The CDR3 loop is CASSLSETQYF. DNA of the CDR3: TGCGCCAGCAGCTTGAGCGAGACCCAGTACTTC.

The V and J genes are TRBV2 and TRBJ2-2; weak D call: TRBD1 (6 bases). CDR1 is SNHLY, CDR2 FYNNEI, per germline. This CDR3 spans 15 amino acids. Trimming stripped 7 bases from V and 0 bases from J, with 12 bases between. The CDR3 region has the DNA TGTGCCAGCAATCAACAGGGCCCGAACACCGGGGAGCTGTTTTTT. This encodes CASNQQGPNTGELFF.

The V call is TRBV5-6, the J call TRBJ1-6; 8 bases agree with TRBD1. V was clipped by 0 bases and J by 4 bases; unmatched bases: 6. Germline lookup yields CDR1 SGHDT and CDR2 YYEEEE. The CDR3 runs to 17 residues. The CDR3 loop reads CASSLGRGRVYNSPLHF. CDR3 nucleotides: TGTGCCAGCAGCTTGGGCAGGGGGCGTGTGTATAATTCACCCCTCCACTTT. Full variable domain (remainder filled in from reference TRBV5-6 and TRBJ1-6): DAGVTQSPTHLIKTRGQQVTLRCSPKSGHDTVSWYQQALGQGPQFIFQYYEEEERQRGNFPDRFSGHQFPNYSSELNVNALLLGDSALYLCASSLGRGRVYNSPLHFGNGTRLTVT.

This clone was counted only a few times. V is TRBV5-1 and J is TRBJ1-1; possible D gene TRBD1, 5 bases. Trimming took off 6 bases at V and 1 base at J, with 10 bases between the two ends. Germline loops: CDR1 SGHRS, CDR2 YFSETQ. CDR3 length: 13 amino acids. The CDR3 DNA is TGCGCCAGCAAATATGGGGGGAACACTGAAGCTTTCTTT. Its protein is CASKYGGNTEAFF. Full variable domain (remainder filled in from reference TRBV5-1 and TRBJ1-1): KAGVTQTPRYLIKTRGQQVTLSCSPISGHRSVSWYQQTPGQGLQFLFEYFSETQRNKGNFPGRFSGRQFSNSRSEMNVSTLELGDSALYLCASKYGGNTEAFFGQGTRLTVV.

The rearrangement links TRBV25-1 to TRBJ2-7, with 10 bases aligning to TRBD1. Germline V gives CDR1 MGHDK, CDR2 SYGVNS. This CDR3 spans 12 amino acids. V lost 8 bases to trimming and J lost 4 bases; unmatched junction nucleotides: 2. CDR3 in amino acids: CASRDRGYEQYF. CDR3 sequence (DNA): TGTGCCAGCCGGGACAGGGGTTACGAGCAGTACTTC.

This clone was recorded once. The chain joins TRBV6-1 to TRBJ2-3; D may be TRBD2 (5 bases). Per the germline V gene, CDR1 is MNHNS and CDR2 is SASEGT. Trimming shortened V by 1 base and J by 4 bases, and 6 bases separated the two germline ends. CDR3 length: 13 residues. The CDR3 DNA is TGTGCCAGCAGTGAAGAGGAGGCAGATACGCAGTATTTT. Protein product: CASSEEEADTQYF.

The chain couples TRBV6-6 to TRBJ2-2; perhaps TRBD2 as D (6 bases). The CDR3 extends over 15 amino acids. Germline V CDR1 and CDR2: MNHNY, SVGAGI (reference sequence). The V end lost 7 bases, the J end lost 6 bases, and 18 bases lay between the germline ends. CDR3 in amino acids: CASTPKGRMAGELFF. As DNA, the CDR3 is TGTGCCAGCACTCCCAAGGGGAGGATGGCCGGGGAGCTGTTTTTT.